The 21 T cell receptor beta chains given below trace back to one sample, sequenced in a study of blood T cell repertoires in COVID-19. Sequencing used immunoSEQ multiplex PCR; TCRdb keeps in-frame clones, though not all of them. The table records 200,000 to 250,000 clones, 84% of them present only once. What was sequenced was peripheral blood. These receptors all come from a human donor in a cohort sampled during active COVID-19.

In its sample, this clone was seen a few times. The chain is built from TRBV29-1 and TRBJ1-5, with 7 nucleotides matching TRBD1. The V and J ends lost 4 bases and 3 bases, in that order; junction bases with no gene match: 3. The V gene's germline CDR1 is SQVTM and CDR2 ANQGSEA. The CDR3 spans 13 residues. The CDR3 DNA follows: TGCAGCGTTGGACAGGGACTCAATCAGCCCCAGCATTTT. Translating it yields CSVGQGLNQPQHF.

CDR3 loop: CASSYGGGGRRYGYTF. The CDR3 DNA reads TGTGCCAGCAGTTATGGGGGTGGGGGCAGGCGCTATGGCTACACCTTC. The rearrangement joins TRBV28 to TRBJ1-2; D may be TRBD1 (6 bases). This CDR3 is built from 16 residues. Germline lookup yields CDR1 MDHEN and CDR2 SYDVKM. V lost 4 bases and J lost 4, with 19 bases in between.

This rearrangement joins TRBV4-2 to TRBJ2-3, with 7 positions matching TRBD2. This CDR3 spans 15 amino acids. V dropped 1 base and J dropped 6; count of bases not matched to a gene: 7. Germline values: CDR1 LGHNA, CDR2 YNFKEQ. CDR3 nucleotides: TGTGCCAGCAGCCAAGCGGCGCGGGAGAGTGATACGCAGTATTTT. It encodes CASSQAARESDTQYF.

The sample holds one count of this clone. V gene TRBV30 combines with J gene TRBJ2-1, with 12 bases aligning to TRBD2. From germline, CDR1 is GTSNPN and CDR2 SVGIG (reference sequence). The CDR3 is 17 amino acids. V shed 2 bases and J 0 bases; nucleotides not matched to a gene: 5. In nucleotides, the CDR3 is TGTGCCTGGAGTCTAGCGGGAGGGCCCCGCTCCTACAATGAGCAGTTCTTC. Amino acids: CAWSLAGGPRSYNEQFF. Full variable domain (outside the CDR3, taken from reference TRBV30 and TRBJ2-1): SQTIHQWPATLVQPVGSPLSLECTVEGTSNPNLYWYRQAAGRGLQLLFYSVGIGQISSEVPQNLSASRPQDRQFILSSKKLLLSDSGFYLCAWSLAGGPRSYNEQFFGPGTRLTVL.

This chain joins TRBV24-1 and TRBJ2-1; D is possibly TRBD2 (5 bases). V was shortened by 2 bases and J by 8 bases, with 12 bases between the two germline ends. The germline gives CDR1 KGHDR, CDR2 SFDVKD. The CDR3 totals 14 residues. The CDR3 nucleotides read TGTGCCACCAGTGATTCCGGGGTTAAATATGAGCAGTTCTTC. Translating gives CATSDSGVKYEQFF.

V and J are TRBV11-3 and TRBJ2-1; 12 bases are a match to TRBD2. Germline V gene data show CDR1 as SGHNT and CDR2 as YENEEA. The V segment lost 5 bases and the J segment 10 bases; nucleotides outside the gene matches: 6. The CDR3 sequence is 14 residues long. Here the CDR3 reads CASSPTSGRSEQFF. The CDR3, as DNA: TGTGCCAGCAGCCCGACTAGCGGGAGAAGCGAGCAGTTCTTC.

This chain connects TRBV6-5 to TRBJ2-1, with a weak D call TRBD2 (6 bases). The germline V and J ends were trimmed by 2 bases and 9 bases, with 11 bases remaining between them. Germline CDR1 and CDR2: MNHEY and SVGAGI. This CDR3 has 13 amino acids. The chain's CDR3 is CASSYREEGEQFF. The DNA for the CDR3 is TGTGCCAGCAGTTACAGGGAGGAAGGTGAGCAGTTCTTC.

This chain connects TRBV6-5 to TRBJ1-5; a weak D match, TRBD1 (6 bases). Germline CDR1 MNHEY, CDR2 SVGAGI. The V and J ends lost 2 bases and 9 bases respectively, with 14 bases between them. The CDR3 consists of 14 residues. The CDR3 is CASSYLQGHGPQHF. Here the CDR3 DNA reads TGTGCCAGCAGTTACCTCCAGGGGCATGGGCCCCAGCATTTT.

The chain recombines TRBV6-5 with TRBJ2-7, with TRBD2 matching 9 bases. Germline V gene lookup returns CDR1 MNHEY and CDR2 SVGAGI. V trimming: 10 bases; J trimming: 3 bases; junction bases outside the gene matches: 4. The CDR3 is 12 residues long. The CDR3 loop reads CATTTSGYEQYF. The CDR3, as DNA: TGTGCCACAACGACTAGCGGCTACGAGCAGTACTTC.

The J gene is TRBJ1-2, the V gene TRBV19; 8 bases are shared with TRBD1. The V gene's germline CDR1 is LNHDA and CDR2 SQIVND (reference sequence). Unmatched junction bases numbered 11, after V lost 3 bases and J lost 5 bases. This CDR3 spans 16 amino acids. The CDR3 is CASSMEAGQGRYGYTF. The CDR3 nucleotides read TGTGCCAGTAGTATGGAGGCCGGACAGGGACGTTATGGCTACACCTTC.

The table lists this clone with a few counts. The J gene is TRBJ2-2, the V gene TRBV7-2, with 8 bases fitting TRBD1. The CDR3 is 16 residues long. Trimming removed 0 bases from V and 4 bases from J; junction bases left unmatched: 4. Germline values: CDR1 SGHTA, CDR2 FQGNSA. In DNA form, the CDR3 reads TGTGCCAGCAGCTTAGCGGACAGGGCTAGCACCGGGGAGCTGTTTTTT. Translation gives CASSLADRASTGELFF. The variable domain in full, with the rest retrieved from reference TRBV7-2 and TRBJ2-2, is GAGVSQSPSNKVTEKGKDVELRCDPISGHTALYWYRQSLGQGLEFLIYFQGNSAPDKSGLPSDRFSAERTGGSVSTLTIQRTQQEDSAVYLCASSLADRASTGELFFGEGSRLTVL.

The chain has TRBV6-5 and TRBJ1-3; D is unresolved. Germline V gene sequence: CDR1 MNHEY, CDR2 SVGAGI. CDR3 size: 12 residues. Trimming left V 7 bases short and J 3 bases short, with 7 bases between. The CDR3 reads CASTTDGNTIYF. As DNA, the CDR3 is TGTGCCAGCACCACAGATGGAAACACCATATATTTT.

The rearrangement uses TRBV4-1 and TRBJ2-1; 7 nucleotides agree with TRBD2. There are 14 residues in the CDR3. Germline V gives CDR1 MGHRA, CDR2 YSYEKL. V lost 2 bases and J lost 7; bases outside the gene matches: 5. The CDR3 sequence: CASSQSLAVNEQFF. The CDR3, as DNA: TGCGCCAGCAGCCAAAGCCTAGCGGTGAATGAGCAGTTCTTC.

The chain is built from TRBV4-2 and TRBJ2-1; 13 bases fit TRBD2. Germline-derived CDR1 and CDR2 are LGHNA and YNFKEQ. V lost 1 base to trimming and J lost 7 bases; unmatched junction nucleotides: 4. The CDR3 totals 16 residues. The CDR3 loop is CASSQGGLAGQNEQFF. The CDR3 DNA sequence: TGTGCCAGCAGCCAAGGGGGACTAGCGGGACAAAATGAGCAGTTCTTC.

The chain recombines TRBV5-1 with TRBJ2-5; 7 bases are shared with TRBD2. The trim removed 6 bases at V and 5 bases at J, leaving 16 bases unmatched. The length of the CDR3 is 16 residues. CDR1 and CDR2 (germline): SGHRS, YFSETQ. The CDR3 reads CASNEWAGVSGETQYF. CDR3 in DNA: TGCGCCAGCAACGAGTGGGCGGGAGTGAGCGGGGAGACCCAGTACTTC.

The rearrangement joins TRBV19 to TRBJ1-1; D may be TRBD1 (6 bases). Germline CDR1 reads LNHDA; CDR2 reads SQIVND (reference sequence). The CDR3 is 14 residues long. The germline V and J ends were trimmed by 7 bases and 1 base, with 13 bases remaining between them. The CDR3 DNA reads TGTGCCAGTATTCCGAGGGGGGGGAACACTGAAGCTTTCTTT. Translated: CASIPRGGNTEAFF.

The chain joins TRBV5-1 to TRBJ2-7; TRBD2 aligns across 8 bases. Germline lookup yields CDR1 SGHRS and CDR2 YFSETQ. This CDR3 contains 16 residues. Losses at the gene ends were 0 bases for V and 5 bases for J; bases not matched to a gene: 10. The CDR3: CASSLAFREGFDEQYF. The CDR3 coding sequence is TGCGCCAGCAGCTTGGCTTTCCGGGAGGGCTTCGACGAGCAGTACTTC.

The rearrangement joins TRBV14 to TRBJ2-7; D is undetermined. The germline gives CDR1 SGHDN, CDR2 FVKESK. The CDR3 length is 19 residues. V dropped 1 base and J dropped 0 bases, with 22 bases sitting between them. CDR3 residues: CASSQASPTTGGISYEQYF. DNA of the CDR3: TGTGCCAGCAGCCAAGCCAGCCCGACGACTGGCGGTATCTCCTACGAGCAGTACTTC.

This clone was detected once. The J gene is TRBJ2-2, the V gene TRBV12-5; 10 positions match TRBD2. The CDR3 spans 18 residues. From germline, CDR1 is LGHNT and CDR2 FRNRAP. The V segment lost 3 bases and the J segment 0 bases; nucleotides outside the gene matches: 7. The CDR3 region is CASGFTRSGRANTGELFF. CDR3 DNA: TGTGCTAGTGGTTTCACTCGAAGCGGGAGGGCGAACACCGGGGAGCTGTTTTTT.

The V and J genes are TRBV7-8 and TRBJ2-7, with D unresolved. This CDR3 comprises 13 residues. Deletions cut 5 bases from V and 3 bases from J, with 11 bases between. Germline-derived CDR1 and CDR2 are SGHVS and FQNEAQ. The chain's CDR3 is CASSPRYGYEQYF. As DNA, the CDR3 is TGTGCCAGCAGCCCTAGGTACGGCTACGAGCAGTACTTC. The full variable domain, with the rest looked up from reference TRBV7-8 and TRBJ2-7, is GAGVSQSPRYKVAKRGQDVALRCDPISGHVSLFWYQQALGQGPEFLTYFQNEAQLDKSGLPSDRFFAERPEGSVSTLKIQRTQQEDSAVYLCASSPRYGYEQYFGPGTRLTVT.

The V and J genes are TRBV5-1 and TRBJ2-1; D not certain. This CDR3 spans 13 amino acids. V shed 0 bases and J shed 6 bases, with 7 bases lying between them. The germline gives CDR1 SGHRS, CDR2 YFSETQ. CDR3 DNA sequence: TGCGCCAGCAGCTTGGTAGCCCCCAATGAGCAGTTCTTC. It specifies CASSLVAPNEQFF.